A single sample is the source of the 8 T cell receptor beta chains below, sequenced in a study of OX40 agonist ivuxolimab in advanced cancers. Here immunoSEQ multiplex PCR was the method, and the copy in TCRdb shows in-frame clones only, minus some. The sample records 68,000 or so clones, about 80% being singletons. The specimen comprised CD4+ or CD8+ T cells sorted from blood, sampled in a trial of the OX40 agonist ivuxolimab. These receptors were obtained from an adult with an advanced solid tumor such as melanoma, head and neck, liver or kidney cancer.

In its sample, this clone was seen a few times. The chain links TRBV7-9 to TRBJ2-1; D call uncertain. V was shortened by 1 base and J by 7 bases, with 2 bases between the two germline ends. The germline gives CDR1 SEHNR, CDR2 FQNEAQ (reference sequence). The CDR3 is made up of 11 amino acids. DNA of the CDR3: TGTGCCAGCAGCTTAGTTAATGAGCAGTTCTTC. Its protein product is CASSLVNEQFF.

The chain has TRBV7-6 and TRBJ2-7; no reliable D call. The CDR3 spans 15 residues. The ends were cut back, 2 bases at V and 3 bases at J, with 14 bases in the middle. Per germline, CDR1 SGHVS and CDR2 FNYEAQ. DNA for the CDR3: TGTGCCAGCAGCTTAAGGGTGGCAGATAACTACGAGCAGTACTTC. Protein sequence: CASSLRVADNYEQYF.

This sequence joins TRBV15 and TRBJ2-6; D is perhaps TRBD1 (6 bases). The CDR3 has 15 residues. Germline CDR1 is LNHNV and CDR2 is YYDKDF (reference sequence). The V end lost 6 bases, the J end lost 4 bases, and 13 bases lay between the germline ends. The CDR3 is CATSEGVLGANVLTF. The CDR3, as DNA: TGTGCCACCAGTGAGGGGGTGTTGGGGGCCAACGTCCTGACTTTC. The entire variable domain, with the rest obtained from reference TRBV15 and TRBJ2-6, is as follows: DAMVIQNPRYQVTQFGKPVTLSCSQTLNHNVMYWYQQKSSQAPKLLFHYYDKDFNNEADTPDNFQSRRPNTSFCFLDIRSPGLGDTAMYLCATSEGVLGANVLTFGAGSRLTVL.

The genes are TRBV6-1 and TRBJ2-5; TRBD2 matches 7 bases. The DNA end lines up better with TRBJ2-7; the J call may be wrong. The CDR3 loop spans 15 amino acids. CDR1 MNHNS and CDR2 SASEGT come from the germline V gene. This chain's CDR3 is CASSERTGTIYEQYF. The CDR3 region has the DNA TGTGCCAGCAGTGAACGTACCGGGACTATCTACGAGCAGTACTTC.

CDR3 nucleotides: TGTGCCAGCAGTGACTCGATTGGCTATGGCTACACCTTC. Translation gives CASSDSIGYGYTF. This chain links TRBV6-4 with TRBJ1-2; D ambiguous. Germline V gives CDR1 MRHNA, CDR2 SNTAGT. V dropped 0 bases and J dropped 4 bases, with 6 bases sitting between them. This CDR3 is built from 13 residues.

The CDR3 DNA reads as TGTGCCAGCAGACTGGGACAGAGCTCTGGAAACACCATATATTTT. Translation gives CASRLGQSSGNTIYF. The chain has TRBV28 and TRBJ1-3; TRBD1 matches at 7 bases. Per germline, CDR1 MDHEN and CDR2 SYDVKM. V lost 6 bases and J lost 0; bases outside the gene matches: 5. The CDR3 length is 15 residues.

The rearrangement uses TRBV10-1 and TRBJ2-3, with D maybe TRBD2 (7 bases). Per germline, CDR1 WNHNN and CDR2 SYGVQD (reference sequence). The CDR3 loop spans 18 amino acids. Trimming removed 4 bases at V and 2 bases at J, with 22 bases between. The CDR3 is CASSGRKGGGLATDTQYF. CDR3 in DNA: TGCGCCAGCAGTGGGCGAAAGGGCGGGGGCCTGGCCACAGATACGCAGTATTTT.

The V call is TRBV2, the J call TRBJ1-6; D is uncertain. Trimming removed 2 bases at V and 9 bases at J, with 5 bases between. This CDR3 spans 12 amino acids. Germline-derived CDR1 and CDR2 are SNHLY and FYNNEI. CDR3 region: CASSESSSPLHF. CDR3 in DNA: TGTGCCAGCAGTGAAAGTAGTTCACCCCTCCACTTT.